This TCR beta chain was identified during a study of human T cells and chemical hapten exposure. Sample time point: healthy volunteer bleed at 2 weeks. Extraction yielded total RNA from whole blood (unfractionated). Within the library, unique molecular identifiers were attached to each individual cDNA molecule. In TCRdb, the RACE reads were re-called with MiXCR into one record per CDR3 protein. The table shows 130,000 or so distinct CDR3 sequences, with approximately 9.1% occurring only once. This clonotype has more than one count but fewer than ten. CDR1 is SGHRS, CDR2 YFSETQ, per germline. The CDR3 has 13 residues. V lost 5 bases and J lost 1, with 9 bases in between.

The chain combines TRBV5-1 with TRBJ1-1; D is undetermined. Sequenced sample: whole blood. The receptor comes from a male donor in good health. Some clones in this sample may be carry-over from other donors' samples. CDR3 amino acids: CASRTGKNTEAFF. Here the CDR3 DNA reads TGCGCCAGCAGAACGGGCAAGAACACTGAAGCTTTCTTT.